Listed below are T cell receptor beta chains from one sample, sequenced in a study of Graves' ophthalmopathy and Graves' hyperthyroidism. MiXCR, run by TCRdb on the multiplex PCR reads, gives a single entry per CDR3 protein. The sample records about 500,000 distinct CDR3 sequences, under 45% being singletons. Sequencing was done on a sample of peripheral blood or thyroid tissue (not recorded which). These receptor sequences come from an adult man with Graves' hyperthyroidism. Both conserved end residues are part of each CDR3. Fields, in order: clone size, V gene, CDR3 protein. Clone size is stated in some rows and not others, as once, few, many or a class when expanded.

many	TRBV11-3	CASSLDRRPNEKLFF
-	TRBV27	CASTKALAGNAIYF
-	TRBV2	CASSLGLALTQYF
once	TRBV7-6	CASSLGRQGANDEQFF
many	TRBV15	CATSREGTQETQYF
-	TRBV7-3	CASREDLNKVFF
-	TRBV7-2	CASSFLGSATQHF
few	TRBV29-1	CSVGALAGAGSTGEQFF
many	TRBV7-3	CASSLSSGGTNTGELFF
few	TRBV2	CASSARTAHSSGANVLTF
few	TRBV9	CASSVVTGVAQQYF
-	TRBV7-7	CASSFQCWRSPLHF
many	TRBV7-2	CASCWLAQETQYF
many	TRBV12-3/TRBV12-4	CASSHMAHYEQYF
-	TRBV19	CASYPDGKTYGYTF
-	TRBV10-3	CAISDRQGGYEQYF
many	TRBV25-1	CASSETPVNEKLFF
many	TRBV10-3	CAISESGFYNSPLHF
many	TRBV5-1	CASSFGLAGVETQYF
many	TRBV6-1	CASSEASGISNQPQHF
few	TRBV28	CASSLPSQETQYF
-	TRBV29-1	CSVPWGEQYF
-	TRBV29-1	CSARRDSGNTIYF
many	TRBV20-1	CSARDVQGYQETQYF
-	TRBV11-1	CASSLVPGQGAETQYF
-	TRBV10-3	CAISTGTGAEKLFF
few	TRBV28	CASSTPGQGKAFF
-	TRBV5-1	CASRTHRDSYNQPQHF
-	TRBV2	CASSETGQGTDGYTF
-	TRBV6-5	CASSRQRESYEQYF
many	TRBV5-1	CASSLGGASNTEAFF
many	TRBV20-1	CSARTTGETQYF
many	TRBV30	CAWRRLGYGYTF
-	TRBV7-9	CASSLVGMNTGELFF
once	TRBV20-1	CSARVAVRGNEQFF
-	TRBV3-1	CASSQDDSRTGELFF
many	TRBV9	CASSVGQGESYEQYF
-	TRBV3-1	CASSSDSLGDFEQYF
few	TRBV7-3	CASSLGTRELFF
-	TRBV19	CASSIGQGQDYGYTF
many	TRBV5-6	CASSPLITGTEAFF
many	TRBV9	CASSDAPAPNEKLFF
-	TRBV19	CASSITANQPQHF
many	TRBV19	CASSITQGSEAFF
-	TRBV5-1	CASSSRQGNSPLHF